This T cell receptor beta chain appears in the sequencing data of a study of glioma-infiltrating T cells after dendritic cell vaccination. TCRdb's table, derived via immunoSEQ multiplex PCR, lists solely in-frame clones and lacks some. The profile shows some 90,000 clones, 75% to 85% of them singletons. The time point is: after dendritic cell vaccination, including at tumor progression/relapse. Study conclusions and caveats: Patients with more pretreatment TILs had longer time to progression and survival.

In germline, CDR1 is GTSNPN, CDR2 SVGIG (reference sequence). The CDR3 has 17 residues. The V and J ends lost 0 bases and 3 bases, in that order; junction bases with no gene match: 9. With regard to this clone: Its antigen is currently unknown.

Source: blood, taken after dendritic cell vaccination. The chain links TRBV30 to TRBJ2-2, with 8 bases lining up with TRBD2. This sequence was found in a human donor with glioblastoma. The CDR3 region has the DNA TGTGCCTGGAGTGTATACCCTCCGGGAGGGTACACCGGGGAGCTGTTTTTT. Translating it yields CAWSVYPPGGYTGELFF.